A single sample is the source of the 21 T cell receptor beta chains below, sequenced in a study of PD-1 blockade in mismatch repair-deficient tumors. The data were produced by immunoSEQ multiplex PCR, yet TCRdb's version contains in-frame clones alone and is incomplete. The table has around 130,000 clones, around nine tenths seen once. The starting material was peripheral blood, obtained 70 to 72 weeks after starting pembrolizumab. These receptors were collected from an adult with mismatch repair-deficient cancer.

This clone has more than one count but fewer than ten. This chain connects TRBV6-5 to TRBJ1-3; D is unresolved. Trimming removed 0 bases from V and 0 bases from J, with 3 bases in between. This CDR3 region has 14 residues. Germline CDR1 is MNHEY and CDR2 is SVGAGI. The CDR3 sequence: CASSYSASGNTIYF. The CDR3 region has the DNA TGTGCCAGCAGTTACTCGGCCTCTGGAAACACCATATATTTT.

This clone has a handful of counts. The rearrangement uses TRBV4-3 and TRBJ2-7, with TRBD1 matching 9 bases. Trimming removed 0 bases from V and 1 base from J; junction bases left unmatched: 7. The germline V gene encodes CDR1 LGHNA and CDR2 YSLEER. This CDR3 comprises 17 residues. In DNA, the CDR3 is TGCGCCAGCAGCCAAGAAAGGGGGACAGGGTGGTCCTACGAGCAGTACTTC. Amino acid sequence: CASSQERGTGWSYEQYF.

The V call is TRBV7-9, the J call TRBJ2-2; D perhaps matches TRBD1 (6 bases). This CDR3 contains 13 residues. Germline V gene lookup returns CDR1 SEHNR and CDR2 FQNEAQ (reference sequence). V lost 8 bases, J lost 4 bases, and 11 bases lay in between. CDR3 amino acids: CASAQGSTGELFF. The CDR3 DNA is TGTGCCAGCGCCCAGGGGTCCACCGGGGAGCTGTTTTTT.

The chain recombines TRBV7-9 with TRBJ2-7; 14 positions match TRBD2. J gave up 2 bases and V 3 bases, and 6 bases lay outside the gene matches. Germline V gives CDR1 SEHNR, CDR2 FQNEAQ (reference sequence). The CDR3 extends over 17 amino acids. In DNA form, the CDR3 reads TGTGCCAGCAGCTTGGGACTAGCGGGAGATAAGCCCTACGAGCAGTACTTC. Translation: CASSLGLAGDKPYEQYF.

The chain employs TRBV2 and TRBJ1-1; D perhaps matches TRBD1 (6 bases). V was trimmed by 7 bases and J by 2 bases, leaving 11 bases between them. CDR3 length equals 13 residues. Germline lookup yields CDR1 SNHLY and CDR2 FYNNEI. CDR3 DNA: TGTGCCAGCAAGCCACAGGGAAACACTGAAGCTTTCTTT. Its translation: CASKPQGNTEAFF.

This clone has only one observation. The V gene is TRBV5-6, the J gene TRBJ2-3; possibly TRBD2 for D (5 bases). The V gene's germline CDR1 is SGHDT and CDR2 YYEEEE. The CDR3 totals 17 residues. V was cut by 0 bases and J by 2 bases, with 16 bases left in between. For the CDR3, the DNA is TGTGCCAGCAGCTTGGCCTCAGCGGTGGATATCACAGATACGCAGTATTTT. Residues: CASSLASAVDITDTQYF.

The rearrangement uses TRBV7-9 and TRBJ2-2; tentatively, D is TRBD1 or TRBD2 (5 bases each). This CDR3 is 17 amino acids long. The V end was cut by 3 bases, the J end by 6 bases, with 20 bases between. The germline gives CDR1 SEHNR, CDR2 FQNEAQ (reference sequence). The CDR3 protein is CASSFRGGSFWPGELFF. CDR3 in DNA: TGTGCCAGCAGCTTTCGGGGCGGCAGCTTTTGGCCCGGGGAGCTGTTTTTT.

The DNA for the CDR3 is TGCAGCGTTGAACTAGCGCAATCCTACGAGCAGTACTTC. Its protein is CSVELAQSYEQYF. The J gene is TRBJ2-7, the V gene TRBV29-1; D perhaps matches TRBD2 (6 bases). The CDR3 sequence is 13 residues long. The germline gives CDR1 SQVTM, CDR2 ANQGSEA. Deletions cut 2 bases from V and 1 base from J, with 9 bases between.

The V call is TRBV7-2, the J call TRBJ2-2; TRBD1 matches 7 bases. Per the germline V gene, CDR1 is SGHTA and CDR2 is FQGNSA. The CDR3 length is 18 residues. With V trimmed by 3 bases and J by 4 bases, 14 bases remained unmatched. The CDR3 DNA follows: TGTGCCAGCAGCTTCCCCTCCGAAGGGGGCGCAGTCACCGGGGAGCTGTTTTTT. The encoded protein is CASSFPSEGGAVTGELFF.

The chain links TRBV5-6 to TRBJ1-4, with a tentative D call TRBD1 (5 bases). Deletions cut 4 bases from V and 13 bases from J, with 17 bases between. The V gene's germline CDR1 is SGHDT and CDR2 YYEEEE. CDR3 size: 13 residues. CDR3: CASSPGTTTLLFF. CDR3 coding DNA: TGTGCCAGCAGCCCCGGGACCACGACATTACTGTTTTTT. Together with reference TRBV5-6 and TRBJ1-4, the CDR3 gives the full variable domain: DAGVTQSPTHLIKTRGQQVTLRCSPKSGHDTVSWYQQALGQGPQFIFQYYEEEERQRGNFPDRFSGHQFPNYSSELNVNALLLGDSALYLCASSPGTTTLLFFGSGTQLSVL.

V and J are TRBV6-4 and TRBJ1-4, with D unclear. The V gene's germline CDR1 is MRHNA and CDR2 SNTAGT. There are 16 residues in the CDR3. The V end was cut by 4 bases, the J end by 5 bases, with 17 bases between. The CDR3 protein is CASSGIWRASNEKLFF. The DNA for the CDR3 is TGTGCCAGCAGTGGGATTTGGAGGGCCTCAAATGAAAAACTGTTTTTT.

The CDR3 protein is CASRKPGQGYTEAFF. The CDR3 DNA follows: TGTGCCAGCAGGAAACCCGGACAGGGGTACACTGAAGCTTTCTTT. The chain has TRBV5-4 and TRBJ1-1; 9 nucleotides match TRBD1. Germline V gene sequence: CDR1 SGHNT, CDR2 YYREEE (reference sequence). V lost 5 bases and J lost 3; bases outside the gene matches: 8. The CDR3 length is 15 residues.

The chain uses TRBV7-9 and TRBJ2-5; tentative D call: TRBD1 (5 bases). The CDR3 consists of 12 residues. With 5 bases removed from V and 4 bases from J, the gap between germline ends came to 8 bases. The germline V gene encodes CDR1 SEHNR and CDR2 FQNEAQ (reference sequence). The CDR3 nucleotides are TGTGCCAGCAGCCCAAGGGGAGAGACCCAGTACTTC. This sequence encodes CASSPRGETQYF.

The chain combines TRBV11-1 with TRBJ2-2; D is ambiguous. The ends were cut back, 0 bases at V and 6 bases at J, with 5 bases in the middle. The CDR3 loop spans 13 amino acids. Germline CDR1 reads SGHAT; CDR2 reads FQDESV (reference sequence). Written as DNA, the CDR3 is TGTGCCAGCAGCTTAGCGTGGGCCGGGGAGCTGTTTTTT. It is translated as CASSLAWAGELFF.

The V gene is TRBV9, the J gene TRBJ2-5; D is uncertain. CDR1 is SGDLS and CDR2 is YYNGEE in the germline V gene. V shed 0 bases and J shed 5 bases, with 8 bases lying between them. This CDR3 region has 13 residues. In DNA form, the CDR3 reads TGTGCCAGCAGCGTAGGAGATTGGGAGACCCAGTACTTC. Translation gives CASSVGDWETQYF.

The chain has TRBV7-9 and TRBJ1-2, with D perhaps TRBD1 (5 bases). Germline V gives CDR1 SEHNR, CDR2 FQNEAQ (reference sequence). The CDR3 totals 15 residues. V lost 2 bases and J 5 bases, leaving 15 bases between the germline ends. The CDR3, as DNA: TGTGCCAGCAGCTTATCGGCAGGGTCAGAGTATGGCTACACCTTC. Translating gives CASSLSAGSEYGYTF.

The J gene is TRBJ2-3, the V gene TRBV6-5, with D hard to call. The germline V gene has CDR1 MNHEY and CDR2 SVGAGI. V was clipped by 4 bases and J by 4 bases, with 12 bases between them. This CDR3 contains 14 residues. As DNA, the CDR3 is TGTGCCAGCAGTTTCAACCGGGCCTCAGATACGCAGTATTTT. Encoded protein: CASSFNRASDTQYF.

This chain connects TRBV27 to TRBJ2-7; a possible D gene is TRBD1 (5 bases). Trimming removed 1 base from V and 4 bases from J, with 14 bases in between. The germline gives CDR1 MNHEY, CDR2 SMNVEV (reference sequence). This CDR3 region has 15 residues. In DNA form, the CDR3 reads TGTGCCAGCAGTTTATGGCGCCAGGGTCGTTACGAGCAGTACTTC. Amino acid sequence: CASSLWRQGRYEQYF.

The chain carries TRBV4-3 and TRBJ2-3; D not resolved. CDR3 length: 14 amino acids. The ends were cut back, 4 bases at V and 0 bases at J, with 8 bases in the middle. Germline V gene data show CDR1 as LGHNA and CDR2 as YSLEER. CDR3 protein: CASSRGGSTDTQYF. DNA for the CDR3: TGCGCCAGCAGCCGAGGCGGTAGCACAGATACGCAGTATTTT.

The chain recombines TRBV7-9 with TRBJ2-7, with D unclear. The V gene lost 8 bases and the J gene lost 1 base, with 6 bases spanning the gap. This CDR3 region has 11 residues. CDR1 and CDR2 from the germline V gene are SEHNR and FQNEAQ (reference sequence). DNA for the CDR3: TGTGCCAGCTCGGCGTCCTACGAGCAGTACTTC. It is translated as CASSASYEQYF. Looking up the rest from reference TRBV7-9 and TRBJ2-7 gives the full variable domain: DTGVSQNPRHKITKRGQNVTFRCDPISEHNRLYWYRQTLGQGPEFLTYFQNEAQLEKSRLLSDRFSAERPKGSFSTLEIQRTEQGDSAMYLCASSASYEQYFGPGTRLTVT.

The gene calls are TRBV9 and TRBJ2-2; tentatively, D is TRBD2 (6 bases). Trimming took 2 bases from V and 5 from J, leaving 16 bases between them. CDR3 length: 16 residues. Germline-derived CDR1 and CDR2 are SGDLS and YYNGEE. DNA for the CDR3: TGTGCCAGCAGCGTTGGGGTAGCGGAATATACCGGGGAGCTGTTTTTT. This encodes CASSVGVAEYTGELFF. The full variable domain, rest sourced from reference TRBV9 and TRBJ2-2, is DSGVTQTPKHLITATGQRVTLRCSPRSGDLSVYWYQQSLDQGLQFLIQYYNGEERAKGNILERFSAQQFPDLHSELNLSSLELGDSALYFCASSVGVAEYTGELFFGEGSRLTVL.